The entry below gives a single T cell receptor beta chain sequence along with its context. The antigen is undetermined. The entry originates in a study of CD8 T cell repertoires and HIV-1 epitope variants. Study information: Separate wells received one of Twenty-five Gag or Nef variant peptides.

V was clipped by 3 bases and J by 6 bases, with 6 bases between them. Germline V gene lookup returns CDR1 MRHNA and CDR2 SNTAGT. The CDR3 has 12 residues. TCR beta CDR3 was sequenced at survey depth on immunoSEQ. TCRdb's table, derived via immunoSEQ multiplex PCR, lists solely in-frame clones and lacks some. Among under 4,000 clones, less than 70% were seen once, and the ten largest hold 43%. The chain links TRBV6-4 to TRBJ2-1; D unresolved. Input material: cultured CD8+ T cells derived from PBMCs. This receptor was obtained from a male donor with HIV. The CDR3 protein is CASSEDGNEQFF. The CDR3 nucleotides are TGTGCCAGCAGTGAGGACGGCAATGAGCAGTTCTTC.